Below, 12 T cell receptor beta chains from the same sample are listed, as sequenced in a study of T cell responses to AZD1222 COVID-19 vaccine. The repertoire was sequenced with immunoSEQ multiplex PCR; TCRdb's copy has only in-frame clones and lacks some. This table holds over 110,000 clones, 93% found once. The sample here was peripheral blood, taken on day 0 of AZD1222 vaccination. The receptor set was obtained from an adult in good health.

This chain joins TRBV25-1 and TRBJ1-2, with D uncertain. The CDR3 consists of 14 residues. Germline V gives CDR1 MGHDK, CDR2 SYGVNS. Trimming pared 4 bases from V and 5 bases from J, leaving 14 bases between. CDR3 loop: CASSAQVQEYGYTF. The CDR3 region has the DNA TGTGCCAGCAGTGCTCAGGTGCAGGAGTATGGCTACACCTTC.

This chain's CDR3 is CASSLDMNTEAFF. The DNA of the CDR3 is TGTGCCAGCAGCCTGGATATGAACACTGAAGCTTTCTTT. This chain connects TRBV9 to TRBJ1-1, with D hard to call. V gave up 4 bases and J gave up 0 bases, with 7 bases separating them. Per germline, CDR1 SGDLS and CDR2 YYNGEE. This CDR3 is 13 amino acids long.

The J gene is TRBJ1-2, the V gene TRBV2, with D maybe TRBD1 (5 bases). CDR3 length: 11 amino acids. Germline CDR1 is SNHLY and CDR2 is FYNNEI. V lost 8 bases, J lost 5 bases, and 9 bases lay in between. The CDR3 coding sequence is TGTGCCAGCCTTTCAGGGTATGGCTACACCTTC. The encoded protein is CASLSGYGYTF. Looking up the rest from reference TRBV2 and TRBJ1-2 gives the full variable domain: EPEVTQTPSHQVTQMGQEVILRCVPISNHLYFYWYRQILGQKVEFLVSFYNNEISEKSEIFDDQFSVERPDGSNFTLKIRSTKLEDSAMYFCASLSGYGYTFGSGTRLTVV.

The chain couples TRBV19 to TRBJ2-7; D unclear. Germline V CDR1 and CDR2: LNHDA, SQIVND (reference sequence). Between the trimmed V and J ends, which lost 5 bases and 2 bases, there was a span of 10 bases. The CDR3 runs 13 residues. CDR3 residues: CASSGVMAYEQYF. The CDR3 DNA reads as TGTGCCAGTAGTGGAGTCATGGCCTACGAGCAGTACTTC.

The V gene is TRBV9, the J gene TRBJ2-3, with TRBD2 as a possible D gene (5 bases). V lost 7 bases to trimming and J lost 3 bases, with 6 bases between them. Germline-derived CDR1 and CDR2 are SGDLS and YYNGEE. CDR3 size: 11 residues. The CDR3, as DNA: TGTGCCAGCGGACTGACAGATACGCAGTATTTT. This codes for CASGLTDTQYF. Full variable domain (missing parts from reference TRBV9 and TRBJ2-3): DSGVTQTPKHLITATGQRVTLRCSPRSGDLSVYWYQQSLDQGLQFLIQYYNGEERAKGNILERFSAQQFPDLHSELNLSSLELGDSALYFCASGLTDTQYFGPGTRLTVL.

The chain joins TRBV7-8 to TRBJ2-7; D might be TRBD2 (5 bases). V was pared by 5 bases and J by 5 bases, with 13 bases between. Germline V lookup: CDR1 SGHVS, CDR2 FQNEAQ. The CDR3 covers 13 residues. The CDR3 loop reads CASSRTSSHEQYF. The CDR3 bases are TGTGCCAGCAGCCGTACTAGTTCCCACGAGCAGTACTTC.

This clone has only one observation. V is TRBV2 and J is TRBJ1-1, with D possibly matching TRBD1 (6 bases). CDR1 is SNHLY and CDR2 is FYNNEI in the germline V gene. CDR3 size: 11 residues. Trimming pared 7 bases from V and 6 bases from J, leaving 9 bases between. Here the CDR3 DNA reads TGTGCCAGCAAGGGGGTTGCTGAAGCTTTCTTT. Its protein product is CASKGVAEAFF.

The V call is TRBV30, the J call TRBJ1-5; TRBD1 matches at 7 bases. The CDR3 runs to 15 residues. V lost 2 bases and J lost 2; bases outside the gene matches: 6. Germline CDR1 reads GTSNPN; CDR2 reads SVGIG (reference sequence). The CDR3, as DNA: TGTGCCTGGAGTTACGACAGGGATCGCAATCAGCCCCAGCATTTT. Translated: CAWSYDRDRNQPQHF.

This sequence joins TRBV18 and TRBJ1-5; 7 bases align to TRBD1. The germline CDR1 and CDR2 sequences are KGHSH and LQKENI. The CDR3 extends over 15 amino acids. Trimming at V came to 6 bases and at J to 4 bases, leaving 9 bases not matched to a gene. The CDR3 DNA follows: TGTGCCAGCTCCCTATTCGGGACAGCTAATCAGCCCCAGCATTTT. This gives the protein CASSLFGTANQPQHF.

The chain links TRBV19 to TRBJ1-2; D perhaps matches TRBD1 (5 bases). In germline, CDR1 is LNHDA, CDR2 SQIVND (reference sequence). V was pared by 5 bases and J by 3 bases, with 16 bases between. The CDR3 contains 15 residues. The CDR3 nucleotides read TGTGCCAGTAGTTTTGACAGTCGATGGGACTATGGCTACACCTTC. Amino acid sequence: CASSFDSRWDYGYTF.

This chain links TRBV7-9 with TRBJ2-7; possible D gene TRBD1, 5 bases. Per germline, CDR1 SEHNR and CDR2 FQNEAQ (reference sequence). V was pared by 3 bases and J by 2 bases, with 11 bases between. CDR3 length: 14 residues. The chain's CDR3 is CASSLVRVPYEQYF. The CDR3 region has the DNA TGTGCCAGCAGCTTGGTCAGGGTCCCCTACGAGCAGTACTTC.

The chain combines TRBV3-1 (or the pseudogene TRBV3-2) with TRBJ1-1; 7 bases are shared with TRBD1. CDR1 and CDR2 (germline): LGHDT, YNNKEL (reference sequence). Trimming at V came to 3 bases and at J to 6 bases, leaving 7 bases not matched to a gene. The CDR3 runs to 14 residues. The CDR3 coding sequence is TGTGCCAGCAGCCAGGGACAGTCGACCGCTGAAGCTTTCTTT. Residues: CASSQGQSTAEAFF.